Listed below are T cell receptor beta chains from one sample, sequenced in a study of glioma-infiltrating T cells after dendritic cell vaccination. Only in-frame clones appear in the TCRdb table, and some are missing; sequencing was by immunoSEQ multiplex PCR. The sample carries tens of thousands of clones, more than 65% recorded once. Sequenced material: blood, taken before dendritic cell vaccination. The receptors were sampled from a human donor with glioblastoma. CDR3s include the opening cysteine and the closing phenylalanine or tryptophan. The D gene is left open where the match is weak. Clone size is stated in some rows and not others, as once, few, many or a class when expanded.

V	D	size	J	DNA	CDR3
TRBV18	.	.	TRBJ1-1	TGTGCCAGCTCACCGACGACGGGAGGGAACACTGAAGCTTTCTTT	CASSPTTGGNTEAFF
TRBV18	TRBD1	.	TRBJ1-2	TGTGCCAGCTCACTCCTCCCACCGACAGGGGGGGCGGACTATGGCTACACCTTC	CASSLLPPTGGADYGYTF
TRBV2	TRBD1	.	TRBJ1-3	TGTGCCAGCAGTCCAGACAGGGGTCTTACCGCCTCTGGAAACACCATATATTTT	CASSPDRGLTASGNTIYF
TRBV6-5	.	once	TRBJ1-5	TGTGCCAGCAGTGCAGAACGCCGCAATCAGCCCCAGCATTTT	CASSAERRNQPQHF
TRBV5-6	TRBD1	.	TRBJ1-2	TGTGCCAGCAGCCCTACCACAGGGGGATATGGCTACACCTTC	CASSPTTGGYGYTF
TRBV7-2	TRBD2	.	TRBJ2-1	TGTGCCAGCAGCCTGGGACTAGCTTCCAGTGAGCAGTTCTTC	CASSLGLASSEQFF
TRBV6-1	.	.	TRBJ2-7	TGTGCCAGCAGTGAGGCCCACGAGCAGTACTTC	CASSEAHEQYF
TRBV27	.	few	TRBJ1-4	TGTGCCAGCAAGCGTTACAGGGAAAGTGAAAAACTGTTTTTT	CASKRYRESEKLFF
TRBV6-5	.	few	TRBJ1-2	TGTGCCAGCAGTGAACGGCAGGGACTGGATGGCTACACCTTC	CASSERQGLDGYTF
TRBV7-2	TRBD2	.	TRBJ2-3	TGTGCCAGCAGCGGAACTAGCGGGGGGGGATCAGATACGCAGTATTTT	CASSGTSGGGSDTQYF
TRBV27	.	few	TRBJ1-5	TGTGCCAGCAGTTCAGGGCCACTAAATCAGCCCCAGCATTTT	CASSSGPLNQPQHF
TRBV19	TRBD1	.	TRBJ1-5	TGTGCCAGTAGTCCCGGACAGGGAAATCAGCCCCAGCATTTT	CASSPGQGNQPQHF
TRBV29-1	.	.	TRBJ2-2	TGCAGCGTTGAGAGCGCACAGGGGAACACCGGGGAGCTGTTTTTT	CSVESAQGNTGELFF
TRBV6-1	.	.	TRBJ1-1	TGTGCCAGCAGTGAATACTCCCCCGGGTCGGGGACTGAAGCTTTCTTT	CASSEYSPGSGTEAFF
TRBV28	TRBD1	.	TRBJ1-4	TGTGCCAGCAGCCTCCGACAGGGGCCTAATGAAAAACTGTTTTTT	CASSLRQGPNEKLFF
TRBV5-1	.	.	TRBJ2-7	TGCGCCAGCAGACGATCGGGGGGCTTGATTCCGGACGAGCAGTACTTC	CASRRSGGLIPDEQYF
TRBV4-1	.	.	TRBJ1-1	TGCGCCAGCAGCCAAGGCCGGGGATCGGGGAACACTGAAGCTTTCTTT	CASSQGRGSGNTEAFF
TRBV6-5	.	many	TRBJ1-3	TGTGCCAGCAGTCCCCAACAGGCGAAAGGAAACACCATATATTTT	CASSPQQAKGNTIYF
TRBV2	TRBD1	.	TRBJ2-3	TGTGCCAGCAGTGGACCCTTGACAGGGGGACTGGGCACAGATACGCAGTATTTT	CASSGPLTGGLGTDTQYF
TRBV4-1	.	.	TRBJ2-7	TGCGCCAGCAGCCAAGATTTAGCCCGGGCGGGCGAGCAGTACTTC	CASSQDLARAGEQYF
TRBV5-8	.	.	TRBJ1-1	TGTGCCAGCAGCTTGATGGGGCCACAGAATGAAGCTTTCTTT	CASSLMGPQNEAFF